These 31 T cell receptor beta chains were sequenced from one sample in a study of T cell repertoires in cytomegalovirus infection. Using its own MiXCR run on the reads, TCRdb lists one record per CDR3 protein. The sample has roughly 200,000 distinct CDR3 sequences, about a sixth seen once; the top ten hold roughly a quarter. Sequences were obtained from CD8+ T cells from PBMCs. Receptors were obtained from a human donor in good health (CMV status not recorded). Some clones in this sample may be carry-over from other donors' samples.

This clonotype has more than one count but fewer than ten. The CDR3 bases are TGTGCCAGCAGTTTCTCGACAGGGGATCGCACCTACGAGCAGTACTTC. Its protein is CASSFSTGDRTYEQYF. This chain uses TRBV27 with TRBJ2-7, with TRBD1 matching 8 bases. Trimming removed 3 bases from V and 2 bases from J; junction bases left unmatched: 9. CDR3 length equals 16 residues. Germline V CDR1 and CDR2: MNHEY, SMNVEV (reference sequence).

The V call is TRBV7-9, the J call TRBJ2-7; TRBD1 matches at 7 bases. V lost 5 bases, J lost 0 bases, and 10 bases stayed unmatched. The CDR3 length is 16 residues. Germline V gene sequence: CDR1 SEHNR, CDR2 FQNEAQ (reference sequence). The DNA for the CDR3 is TGTGCCAGCAGCCCAAAACAGGGGACCCGCTCCTACGAGCAGTACTTC. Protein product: CASSPKQGTRSYEQYF.

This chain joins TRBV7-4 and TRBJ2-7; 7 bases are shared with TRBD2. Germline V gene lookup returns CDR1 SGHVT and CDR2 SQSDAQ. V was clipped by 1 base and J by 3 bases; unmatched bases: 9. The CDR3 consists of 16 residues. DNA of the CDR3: TGTGCCAGCAGCTTAGATCCCGGGCTAGCGGTCTACGAGCAGTACTTC. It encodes CASSLDPGLAVYEQYF.

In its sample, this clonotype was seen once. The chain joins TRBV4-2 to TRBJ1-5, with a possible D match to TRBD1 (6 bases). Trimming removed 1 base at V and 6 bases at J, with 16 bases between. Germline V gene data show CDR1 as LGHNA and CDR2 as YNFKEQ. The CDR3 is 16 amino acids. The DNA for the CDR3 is TGTGCCAGCAGCCAAGTTGGGGGGCGGTCGGCTCAGCCCCAGCATTTT. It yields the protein CASSQVGGRSAQPQHF.

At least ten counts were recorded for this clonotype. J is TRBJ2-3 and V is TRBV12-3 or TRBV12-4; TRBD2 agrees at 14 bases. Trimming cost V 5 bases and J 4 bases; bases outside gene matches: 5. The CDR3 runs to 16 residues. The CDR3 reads CASSPLTSGGADTQYF. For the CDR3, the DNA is TGTGCCAGCAGTCCGCTGACTAGCGGGGGGGCAGATACGCAGTATTTT.

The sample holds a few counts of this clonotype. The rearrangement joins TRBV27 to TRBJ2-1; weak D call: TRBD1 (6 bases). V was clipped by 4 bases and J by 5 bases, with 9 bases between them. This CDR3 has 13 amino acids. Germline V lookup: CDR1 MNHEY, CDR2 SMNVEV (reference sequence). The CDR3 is CASSWDIDNEQFF. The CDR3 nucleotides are TGTGCCAGCAGTTGGGACATCGACAATGAGCAGTTCTTC.

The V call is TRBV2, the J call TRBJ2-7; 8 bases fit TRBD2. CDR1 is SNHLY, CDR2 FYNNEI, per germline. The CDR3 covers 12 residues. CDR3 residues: CALLSGGYEQYF. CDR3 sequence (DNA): TGTGCTTTACTCAGCGGGGGCTACGAGCAGTACTTC.

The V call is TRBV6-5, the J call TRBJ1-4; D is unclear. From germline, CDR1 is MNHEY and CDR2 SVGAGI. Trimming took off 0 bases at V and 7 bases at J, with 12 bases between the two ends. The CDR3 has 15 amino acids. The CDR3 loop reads CASSYSIGLVEKLFF. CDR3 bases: TGTGCCAGCAGTTACTCGATCGGGTTGGTTGAAAAACTGTTTTTT.

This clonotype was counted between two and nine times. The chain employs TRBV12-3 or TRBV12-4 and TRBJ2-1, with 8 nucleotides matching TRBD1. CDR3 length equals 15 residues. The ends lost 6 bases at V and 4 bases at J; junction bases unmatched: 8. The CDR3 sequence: CASRQTTGVYNEQFF. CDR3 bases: TGTGCCAGCAGGCAGACGACAGGGGTATACAATGAGCAGTTCTTC.

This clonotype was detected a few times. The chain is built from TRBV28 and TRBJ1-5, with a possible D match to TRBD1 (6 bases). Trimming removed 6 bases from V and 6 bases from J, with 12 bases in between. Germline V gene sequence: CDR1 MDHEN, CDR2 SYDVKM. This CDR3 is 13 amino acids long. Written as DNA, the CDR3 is TGTGCCAGCAGAACTAGGGGGGTTCAGCCCCAGCATTTT. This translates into CASRTRGVQPQHF. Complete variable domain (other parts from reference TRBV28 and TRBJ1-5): DVKVTQSSRYLVKRTGEKVFLECVQDMDHENMFWYRQDPGLGLRLIYFSYDVKMKEKGDIPEGYSVSREKKERFSLILESASTNQTSMYLCASRTRGVQPQHFGDGTRLSIL.

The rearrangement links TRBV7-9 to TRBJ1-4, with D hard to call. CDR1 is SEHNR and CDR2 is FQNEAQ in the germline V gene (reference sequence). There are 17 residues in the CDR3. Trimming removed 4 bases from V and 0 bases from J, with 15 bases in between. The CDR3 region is CASSSPGKGSTNEKLFF. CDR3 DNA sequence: TGTGCCAGCAGCTCCCCTGGTAAAGGGTCAACTAATGAAAAACTGTTTTTT.

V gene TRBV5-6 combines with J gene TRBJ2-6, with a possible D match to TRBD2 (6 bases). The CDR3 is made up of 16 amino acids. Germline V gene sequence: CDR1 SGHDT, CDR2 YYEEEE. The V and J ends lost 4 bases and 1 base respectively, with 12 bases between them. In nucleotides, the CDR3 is TGTGCCAGCAGCCCGGGACTCCTGTCTGGGGCCAACGTCCTGACTTTC. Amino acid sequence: CASSPGLLSGANVLTF.

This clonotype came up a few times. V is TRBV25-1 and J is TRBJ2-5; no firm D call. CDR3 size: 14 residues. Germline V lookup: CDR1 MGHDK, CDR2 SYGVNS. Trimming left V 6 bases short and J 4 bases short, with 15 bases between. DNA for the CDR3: TGTGCCAGCAGCGCCATTAGGGTAGGAGAGACCCAGTACTTC. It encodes CASSAIRVGETQYF.

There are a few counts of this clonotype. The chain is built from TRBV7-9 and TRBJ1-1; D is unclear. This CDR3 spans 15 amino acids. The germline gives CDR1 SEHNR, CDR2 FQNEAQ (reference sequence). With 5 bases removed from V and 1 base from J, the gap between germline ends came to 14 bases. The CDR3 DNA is TGTGCCAGCAGCGGGGAGGACCGCGGGAACACTGAAGCTTTCTTT. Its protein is CASSGEDRGNTEAFF.

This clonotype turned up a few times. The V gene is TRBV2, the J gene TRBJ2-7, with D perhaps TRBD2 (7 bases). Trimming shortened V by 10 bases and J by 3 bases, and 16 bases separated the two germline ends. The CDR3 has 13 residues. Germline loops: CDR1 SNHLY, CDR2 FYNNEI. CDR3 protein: CATPLRGGYEQYF. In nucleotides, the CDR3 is TGTGCCACCCCGCTGAGGGGGGGCTACGAGCAGTACTTC.

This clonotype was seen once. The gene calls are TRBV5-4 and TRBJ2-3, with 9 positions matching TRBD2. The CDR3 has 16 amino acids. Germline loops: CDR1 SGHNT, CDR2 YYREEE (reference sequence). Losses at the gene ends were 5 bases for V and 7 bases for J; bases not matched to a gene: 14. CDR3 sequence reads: CASSNSLRGGENTQYF. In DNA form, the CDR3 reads TGTGCCAGCAGTAACAGTCTGCGGGGGGGCGAGAATACGCAGTATTTT.

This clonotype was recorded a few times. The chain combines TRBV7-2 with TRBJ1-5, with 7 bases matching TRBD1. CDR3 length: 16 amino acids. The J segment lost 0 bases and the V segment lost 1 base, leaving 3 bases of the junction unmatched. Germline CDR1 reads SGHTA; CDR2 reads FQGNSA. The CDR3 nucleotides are TGTGCCAGCAGCTTAGGGGACAGCTATAGCAATCAGCCCCAGCATTTT. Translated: CASSLGDSYSNQPQHF.

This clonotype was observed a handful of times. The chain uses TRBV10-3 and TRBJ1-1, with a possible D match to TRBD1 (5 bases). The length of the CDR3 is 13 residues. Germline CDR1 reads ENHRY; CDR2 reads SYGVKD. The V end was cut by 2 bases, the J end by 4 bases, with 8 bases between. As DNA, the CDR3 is TGTGCCATCAGTGAGGGGGGGACCACTGAAGCTTTCTTT. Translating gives CAISEGGTTEAFF.

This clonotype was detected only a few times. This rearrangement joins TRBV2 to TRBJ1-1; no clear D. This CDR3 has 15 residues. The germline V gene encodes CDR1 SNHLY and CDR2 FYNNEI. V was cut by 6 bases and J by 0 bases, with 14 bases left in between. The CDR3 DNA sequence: TGTGCCAGCAGGAGTTTCGACGGGATGAACACTGAAGCTTTCTTT. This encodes CASRSFDGMNTEAFF.

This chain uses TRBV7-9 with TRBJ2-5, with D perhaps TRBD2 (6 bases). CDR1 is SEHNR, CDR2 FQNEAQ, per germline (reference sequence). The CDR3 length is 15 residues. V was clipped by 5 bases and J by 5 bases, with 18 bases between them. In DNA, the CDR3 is TGTGCCAGCAGCACTGGCGGGGCCCTACGGGAGACCCAGTACTTC. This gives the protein CASSTGGALRETQYF.

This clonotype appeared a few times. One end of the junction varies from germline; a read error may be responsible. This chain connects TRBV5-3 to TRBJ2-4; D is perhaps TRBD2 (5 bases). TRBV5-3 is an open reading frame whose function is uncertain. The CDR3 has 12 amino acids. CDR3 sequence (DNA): TGTGCCAGCAGCTTCCGGGGAGACATTCAGTACTTC. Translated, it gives CASSFRGDIQYF.

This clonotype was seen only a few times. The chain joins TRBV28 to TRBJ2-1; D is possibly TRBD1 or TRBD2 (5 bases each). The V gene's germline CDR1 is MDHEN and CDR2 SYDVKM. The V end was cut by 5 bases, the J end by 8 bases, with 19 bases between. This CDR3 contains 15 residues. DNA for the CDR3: TGTGCCAGCAGTAAGCCAGGGACCCAAGGGGATGAGCAGTTCTTC. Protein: CASSKPGTQGDEQFF.

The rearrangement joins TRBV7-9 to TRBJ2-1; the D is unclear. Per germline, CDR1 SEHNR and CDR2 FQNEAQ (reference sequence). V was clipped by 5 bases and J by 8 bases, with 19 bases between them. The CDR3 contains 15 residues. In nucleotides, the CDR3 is TGTGCCAGCAGCAGCCCGTTGGGGTCAAGGGATGAGCAGTTCTTC. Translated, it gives CASSSPLGSRDEQFF.

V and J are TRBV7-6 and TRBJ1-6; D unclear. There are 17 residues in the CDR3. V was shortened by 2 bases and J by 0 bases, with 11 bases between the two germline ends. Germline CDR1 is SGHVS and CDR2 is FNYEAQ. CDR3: CASSLKTESSYNSPLHF. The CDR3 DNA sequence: TGTGCCAGCAGCTTAAAAACGGAGAGCTCCTATAATTCACCCCTCCACTTT.

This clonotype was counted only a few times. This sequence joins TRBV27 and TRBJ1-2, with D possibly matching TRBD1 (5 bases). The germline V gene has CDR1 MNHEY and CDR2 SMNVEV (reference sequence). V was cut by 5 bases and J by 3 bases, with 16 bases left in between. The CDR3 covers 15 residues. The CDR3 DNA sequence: TGTGCCAGCAGTACAACAGGCCCTCTGGACTATGGCTACACCTTC. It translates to CASSTTGPLDYGYTF.

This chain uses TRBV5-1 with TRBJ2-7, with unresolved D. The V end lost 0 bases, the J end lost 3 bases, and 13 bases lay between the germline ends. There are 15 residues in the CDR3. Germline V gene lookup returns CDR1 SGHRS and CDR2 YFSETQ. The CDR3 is CASSLGADSHYEQYF. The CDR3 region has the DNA TGCGCCAGCAGCTTGGGTGCAGACTCGCACTACGAGCAGTACTTC.

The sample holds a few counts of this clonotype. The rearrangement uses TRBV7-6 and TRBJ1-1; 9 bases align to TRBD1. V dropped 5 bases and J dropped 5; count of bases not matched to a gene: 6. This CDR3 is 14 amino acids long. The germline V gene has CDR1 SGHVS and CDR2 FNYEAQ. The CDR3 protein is CASSPRDRVTEAFF. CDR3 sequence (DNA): TGTGCCAGCAGCCCCCGGGACAGGGTTACTGAAGCTTTCTTT.

CDR3 amino acids: CASSPIAGGRGEQFF. As DNA, the CDR3 is TGCGCCAGCAGCCCGATAGCGGGGGGGCGGGGTGAGCAGTTCTTC. This chain connects TRBV4-1 to TRBJ2-1; 11 bases line up with TRBD2. Trimming at V came to 4 bases and at J to 9 bases, leaving 8 bases not matched to a gene. The CDR3 covers 15 residues. Germline V gives CDR1 MGHRA, CDR2 YSYEKL.

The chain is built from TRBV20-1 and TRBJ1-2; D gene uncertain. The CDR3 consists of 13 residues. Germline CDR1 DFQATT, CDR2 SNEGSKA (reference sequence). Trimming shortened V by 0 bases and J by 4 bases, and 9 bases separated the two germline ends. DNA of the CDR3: TGCAGTGCTAGAGATGGGTCACGCTATGGCTACACCTTC. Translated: CSARDGSRYGYTF.

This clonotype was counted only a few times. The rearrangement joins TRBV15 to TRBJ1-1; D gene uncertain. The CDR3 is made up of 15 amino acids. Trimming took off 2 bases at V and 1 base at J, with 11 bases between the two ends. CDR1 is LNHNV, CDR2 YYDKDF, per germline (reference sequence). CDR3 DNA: TGTGCCACCAGCAGACCGACGTTGACGAACACTGAAGCTTTCTTT. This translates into CATSRPTLTNTEAFF.

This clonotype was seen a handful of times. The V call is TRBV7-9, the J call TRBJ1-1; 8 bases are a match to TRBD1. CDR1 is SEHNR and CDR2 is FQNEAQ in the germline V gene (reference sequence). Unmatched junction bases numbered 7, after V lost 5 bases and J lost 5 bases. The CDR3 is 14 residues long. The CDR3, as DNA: TGTGCCAGCAGCCCGTACGACAGGGGAACTGAAGCTTTCTTT. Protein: CASSPYDRGTEAFF.